The rows below give T cell receptor beta chains drawn from one sample of a study of shared clonotypes between healthy human individuals. Sequencing used immunoSEQ multiplex PCR; TCRdb keeps in-frame clones, though not all of them. This sample yields roughly 1 million clones, of which 70% to 80% are seen a single time; roughly 0.56% belongs to the top ten. Sequenced material: memory CD4+ T cells from PBMCs. The receptors come from a man younger than 30 in good health. Some clones in this sample may be carry-over from other donors' samples. Both conserved end residues are part of each CDR3. A D gene is named only where the DNA matches it firmly. Rows may omit the clone size; those that give it use once, few, many or a size class.

J: TRBJ1-3
D: -
V: TRBV28
size: -
DNA: TGTGCCAGCAGTTTTACCCTGAGAAAGACACTCTCTGGAAACACCATATATTTT
CDR3: CASSFTLRKTLSGNTIYF

J: TRBJ1-3
D: -
V: TRBV7-8
size: few
DNA: TGTGCCAGCTCACAGGGAGCCTCTGGAAACACCATATATTTT
CDR3: CASSQGASGNTIYF

J: TRBJ2-3
D: TRBD1
V: TRBV5-6
size: few
DNA: TGTGCCAGCAGCTCCAGGGGGTCCGGGGATACGCAGTATTTT
CDR3: CASSSRGSGDTQYF

J: TRBJ2-4
D: -
V: TRBV7-9
size: -
DNA: TGTGCCAGCAGTCTCAGGGGGGTAGTGGACCAAGGAGAAAACATTCAGTACTTC
CDR3: CASSLRGVVDQGENIQYF

J: TRBJ2-1
D: TRBD2
V: TRBV5-1
size: -
DNA: TGCGCCAGCAGCGACGGGACTAGGATCAATGAGCAGTTCTTC
CDR3: CASSDGTRINEQFF

J: TRBJ1-2
D: -
V: TRBV5-4
size: -
DNA: TGTGCCAGCAGCTCTGAGACATATAACTATGGCTACACCTTC
CDR3: CASSSETYNYGYTF

J: TRBJ2-3
D: -
V: TRBV5-1
size: -
DNA: TGCGCCAGCAGCTTGTTTGGCTCAGATACGCAGTATTTT
CDR3: CASSLFGSDTQYF

J: TRBJ2-3
D: -
V: TRBV5-8
size: -
DNA: TGTGCCAGCAGCTCTACAGGGACCTACGATACGCAGTATTTT
CDR3: CASSSTGTYDTQYF

J: TRBJ2-5
D: -
V: TRBV6-1
size: -
DNA: TGTGCCAGTCGTCCCAAAGAGACCCAGTACTTC
CDR3: CASRPKETQYF

J: TRBJ1-3
D: -
V: TRBV30
size: -
DNA: TGTGCCTGGACCCCCGGAAACACCATATATTTT
CDR3: CAWTPGNTIYF

J: TRBJ2-1
D: TRBD2
V: TRBV11-2
size: -
DNA: TGTGCCAGCAGCTTAGTCGCGGGAGTCCCCTACAATGAGCAGTTCTTC
CDR3: CASSLVAGVPYNEQFF

J: TRBJ2-7
D: -
V: TRBV4-3
size: -
DNA: TGCGCCAGCAGCCAAGCTAGGGGGAGCCTTCTCTACGAGCAGTACTTC
CDR3: CASSQARGSLLYEQYF

J: TRBJ2-2
D: -
V: TRBV7-2
size: -
DNA: TGTGCCAGCAGCCCACAGGGTACGAACACCGGGGAGCTGTTTTTT
CDR3: CASSPQGTNTGELFF

J: TRBJ2-1
D: -
V: TRBV5-6
size: -
DNA: TGTGCCAGCAGCTCGCGGAGGAAAAGTGGGTACAATGAGCAGTTCTTC
CDR3: CASSSRRKSGYNEQFF

J: TRBJ2-5
D: TRBD1
V: TRBV5-6
size: -
DNA: TGTGCCAGCAGCCCAGCGACAGGGGTCCAAGAGACCCAGTACTTC
CDR3: CASSPATGVQETQYF

J: TRBJ2-5
D: TRBD2
V: TRBV7-7
size: few
DNA: TGTGCCAGCAGCCCTAGCGGGCGTAGCAGGGGAGAGACCCAGTACTTC
CDR3: CASSPSGRSRGETQYF

J: TRBJ2-3
D: -
V: TRBV5-1
size: -
DNA: TGCGCCAGCAGCATACAGCGTTTGGACACAGATACGCAGTATTTT
CDR3: CASSIQRLDTDTQYF

J: TRBJ1-2
D: -
V: TRBV28
size: -
DNA: TGTGCCAGCACCTCGGGCAGGGACTATGGCTACACCTTC
CDR3: CASTSGRDYGYTF

J: TRBJ1-1
D: -
V: TRBV29-1
size: few
DNA: TGCAGCGTTTTGCAAGACCGGAACACTGAAGCTTTCTTT
CDR3: CSVLQDRNTEAFF

J: TRBJ1-2
D: TRBD1
V: TRBV5-1
size: -
DNA: TGCGCCAGCAGCTTGGTCCCTACAGGGGCTAGAGGCTACACCTTC
CDR3: CASSLVPTGARGYTF

J: TRBJ2-1
D: -
V: TRBV7-9
size: once
DNA: TGTGCCAGCAGCTCAGGGCCGTTCAATGAGCAGTTCTTC
CDR3: CASSSGPFNEQFF

J: TRBJ1-5
D: TRBD1
V: TRBV4-1
size: -
DNA: TGCGCCAGCAGCCAAGAGGGGGACAGGGGGCGGGAGCCCCAGCATTTT
CDR3: CASSQEGDRGREPQHF

J: TRBJ1-2
D: -
V: TRBV27
size: -
DNA: TGTGCCAGCAGTCTACGAGGAGTCTATGGCTACACCTTC
CDR3: CASSLRGVYGYTF

J: TRBJ2-3
D: TRBD2
V: TRBV2
size: -
DNA: TGTGCCAGCAGCGTCACTAGCGGACGTAGCACAGATACGCAGTATTTT
CDR3: CASSVTSGRSTDTQYF

J: TRBJ2-2
D: TRBD1
V: TRBV11-2
size: -
DNA: TGTGCCAGCAGGTCCATGAGGGGGCAAAACACCGGGGAGCTGTTTTTT
CDR3: CASRSMRGQNTGELFF

J: TRBJ1-1
D: -
V: TRBV9
size: -
DNA: TGTGCCAGCACCCCTCAAAGCCCGAACACTGAAGCTTTCTTT
CDR3: CASTPQSPNTEAFF

J: TRBJ2-1
D: TRBD1
V: TRBV7-2
size: -
DNA: TGTGCCAGCAGCGTCTACAGGGGCGGTGGTGAGCAGTTCTTC
CDR3: CASSVYRGGGEQFF

J: TRBJ2-3
D: TRBD1
V: TRBV5-4
size: -
DNA: TGTGCCAGCAGCGCGGGACAGGTTAGAAGCACAGATACGCAGTATTTT
CDR3: CASSAGQVRSTDTQYF

J: TRBJ2-2
D: TRBD2
V: TRBV19
size: -
DNA: TGTGCCACGCCCCCCCGACTAGCGGACCACACCGGGGAGCTGTTTTTT
CDR3: CATPPRLADHTGELFF

J: TRBJ2-3
D: TRBD2
V: TRBV4-2
size: -
DNA: TGTGCCAGCAGCCAGGGGAGCGGACTAGCGGGAGGATGGACGCAGTATTTT
CDR3: CASSQGSGLAGGWTQYF

J: TRBJ1-2
D: -
V: TRBV2
size: once
DNA: TGTGCCAGCAGGAAGGACAGTCTCTATGGCTACACCTTC
CDR3: CASRKDSLYGYTF

J: TRBJ2-5
D: TRBD1
V: TRBV19
size: -
DNA: TGTGCCAGTAGTACACAGGGGGCAGAGACCCAGTACTTC
CDR3: CASSTQGAETQYF

J: TRBJ2-7
D: TRBD1
V: TRBV10-2
size: -
DNA: TGCGCCAGCACTCCGGGACAGGGCTACGAGCAGTACTTC
CDR3: CASTPGQGYEQYF

J: TRBJ2-3
D: TRBD1
V: TRBV5-6
size: -
DNA: TGTGCCAGCAGTCGGGACAGGCGGGCAGATACGCAGTATTTT
CDR3: CASSRDRRADTQYF

J: TRBJ2-2
D: -
V: TRBV28
size: -
DNA: TGTGCCAGCAGTTTCGAGACAACCGGGGAGCTGTTTTTT
CDR3: CASSFETTGELFF

J: TRBJ2-1
D: TRBD2
V: TRBV4-3
size: -
DNA: TGCGCCAGCAGCCTAGCGGGCCGCTCCTACAATGAGCAGTTCTTC
CDR3: CASSLAGRSYNEQFF

J: TRBJ1-2
D: -
V: TRBV6-6
size: -
DNA: TGTGCCAGCAGTTACGGGACGCGGGTTAACTATGGCTACACCTTC
CDR3: CASSYGTRVNYGYTF

J: TRBJ2-7
D: TRBD1
V: TRBV6-1
size: -
DNA: TGTGCCAGCAACCCCCGGACAGGGTCAACCTACGAGCAGTACTTC
CDR3: CASNPRTGSTYEQYF

J: TRBJ2-5
D: -
V: TRBV6-5
size: -
DNA: TGTGCCAGCAGTTACTCCACCCTCGGGTTGAACCAGTACTTC
CDR3: CASSYSTLGLNQYF

J: TRBJ2-5
D: TRBD2
V: TRBV5-1
size: -
DNA: TGCGCCAGCAGCTTGGGGGGACTAGCGGTTCAAGAGACCCAGTACTTC
CDR3: CASSLGGLAVQETQYF

J: TRBJ2-7
D: -
V: TRBV19
size: -
DNA: TGTGCCAGTCGGGGCGGGCAAGAGCAGTACTTC
CDR3: CASRGGQEQYF

J: TRBJ1-2
D: -
V: TRBV5-1
size: -
DNA: TGCGCCAGCAGCTTGTCCCGGAACGGGGGCCAATATGGCTACACCTTC
CDR3: CASSLSRNGGQYGYTF

J: TRBJ2-3
D: TRBD2
V: TRBV19
size: once
DNA: TGTGCCAGTAGTAGAGAAATAGCGGGAGCCAAAGATACGCAGTATTTT
CDR3: CASSREIAGAKDTQYF